Listed below are T cell receptor beta chains from one sample, sequenced in a study of regulatory T cells in long-lasting Graves disease. MiXCR was run by TCRdb on the multiplex PCR reads, yielding one entry per CDR3 protein. Altogether a few hundred thousand distinct CDR3 sequences are present, approximately 16% being singletons, with the ten largest covering about 25%. The sample was also linked to a second study, of T cells in Graves' hyperthyroidism and ophthalmopathy.

The source material was peripheral blood mononuclear cells (PBMCs), sampled at new diagnosis, from a patient treated with antithyroid drugs. The receptors derive from a woman aged 18-29 years with Graves disease. Each CDR3 is given with its conserved first and last residue. The D gene is left open where the match is weak. Size tells how often a clone was seen (once, few, many) or the class of an expanded clone, and some rows leave it out.

d_call clone_size j_call v_call cdr3_aa cdr3_nt
NA NA TRBJ2-7 TRBV6-1 CASIWEQYF TGTGCCAGCATCTGGGAGCAGTACTTC
TRBD2 few TRBJ2-4 TRBV30 CAWGYPGGSKNIQYF TGTGCCTGGGGCTACCCGGGGGGGTCCAAAAACATTCAGTACTTC
NA NA TRBJ2-7 TRBV5-1 CASSSTHQGRDSYEQYF TGCGCCAGCAGCTCGACTCATCAGGGTAGGGATTCCTACGAGCAGTACTTC
TRBD2 NA TRBJ2-2 TRBV10-3 CAISEFVSGTTGELFF TGTGCCATCAGTGAGTTTGTTAGCGGGACCACCGGGGAGCTGTTTTTT
TRBD1 few TRBJ1-2 TRBV6-1 CASSKTGDRNITF TGTGCCAGCAGTAAGACAGGGGATCGAAACATTACCTTC
NA many TRBJ1-2 TRBV12-3/TRBV12-4 CASRGREYGYTF TGTGCCAGCCGGGGCAGGGAGTATGGCTACACCTTC
TRBD2 many TRBJ2-1 TRBV11-2 CASRDEVGLAGGLNEQFF TGTGCCAGCAGGGACGAGGTCGGTCTAGCGGGAGGGCTTAATGAGCAGTTCTTC
NA NA TRBJ1-2 TRBV20-1 CSARDLYGYTF TGCAGTGCTAGAGACCTCTATGGCTACACCTTC
TRBD1 many TRBJ2-7 TRBV29-1 CSVDPLPGQGYEQYF TGCAGCGTTGACCCCCTACCGGGACAGGGATACGAGCAGTACTTC
NA many TRBJ1-4 TRBV7-2 CASSLVAATNEKLFF TGTGCCAGCAGCTTAGTGGCAGCAACTAATGAAAAACTGTTTTTT
TRBD1 NA TRBJ2-2 TRBV19 CASSDRALTLTGELFF TGTGCCAGTAGTGACAGGGCCTTGACTTTGACCGGGGAGCTGTTTTTT
NA NA TRBJ1-5 TRBV10-3 CAISESGGDQPQHF TGTGCCATCAGTGAGTCGGGTGGAGATCAGCCCCAGCATTTT
NA few TRBJ2-2 TRBV3-1 CASSPPSPLNTGELFF TGTGCCAGCAGCCCGCCCAGTCCCCTGAACACCGGGGAGCTGTTTTTT
TRBD2 many TRBJ2-3 TRBV12-3/TRBV12-4 CASRLFGIAGLAASTDTQYF TGTGCCAGCAGACTCTTTGGAATCGCGGGACTAGCGGCTAGCACAGATACGCAGTATTTT
NA many TRBJ2-7 TRBV28 CASVRGRLTHEQYF TGTGCCAGCGTTCGGGGTCGTTTAACCCACGAGCAGTACTTC
NA many TRBJ2-1 TRBV5-8 CASNLLLPEQFF TGTGCCAGCAACCTACTACTTCCTGAGCAGTTCTTC
TRBD1 many TRBJ2-7 TRBV29-1 CSVGDRGYEQYF TGCAGCGTGGGGGACAGGGGGTACGAGCAGTACTTC
TRBD1 few TRBJ2-7 TRBV15 CATSRDLQDRGYEQYF TGTGCCACCAGCAGAGATCTGCAGGACAGGGGCTACGAGCAGTACTTC
TRBD1 NA TRBJ1-6 TRBV7-3 CASSSSGTAISPLHF TGTGCCAGCAGCTCCTCAGGGACAGCAATTTCACCCCTCCACTTT
TRBD2 many TRBJ2-7 TRBV28 CASTPYRETSGGEQYF TGTGCCAGCACCCCTTACCGGGAAACTAGCGGGGGCGAGCAGTACTTC
NA NA TRBJ1-3 TRBV4-1 CASGWEKSSGNTIYF TGCGCCAGCGGGTGGGAAAAGTCCTCTGGAAACACCATATATTTT
TRBD2 NA TRBJ2-3 TRBV20-1 CSASHLSSGNTQDTQYF TGCAGTGCTAGCCACCTCTCTAGCGGGAACACACAAGATACGCAGTATTTT
NA many TRBJ1-5 TRBV3-1 CASSQDAGNANQPQHF TGTGCCAGCAGCCAAGATGCCGGGAACGCAAATCAGCCCCAGCATTTT
NA many TRBJ1-5 TRBV7-2 CASSLQGGASNQPQHF TGTGCCAGCAGCCTCCAAGGGGGGGCAAGCAATCAGCCCCAGCATTTT
TRBD2 NA TRBJ2-7 TRBV11-1 CASSLRRREGSTYEQYF TGTGCCAGCAGCTTACGGCGTCGGGAGGGCTCTACCTACGAGCAGTACTTC
TRBD2 NA TRBJ2-1 TRBV19 CASSILTSGIFNEQFF TGTGCCAGTAGTATCCTGACTAGCGGGATTTTCAATGAGCAGTTCTTC
NA many TRBJ1-2 TRBV6-1 CASRVGRGYGYTF TGTGCCAGCAGGGTGGGCCGAGGCTATGGCTACACCTTC
TRBD2 many TRBJ2-5 TRBV24-1 CATSELIGTSGEETQYF TGTGCCACCAGTGAACTCATCGGGACTAGTGGTGAAGAGACCCAGTACTTC
NA many TRBJ2-5 TRBV30 CAWSGGIGETQYF TGTGCCTGGAGTGGAGGGATCGGGGAGACCCAGTACTTC
NA many TRBJ2-1 TRBV11-2 CASSVRDSEFF TGTGCCAGCAGCGTCCGGGACTCCGAGTTCTTC
TRBD1 NA TRBJ2-2 TRBV12-3/TRBV12-4 CASSKGQPNTGELFF TGTGCCAGCAGCAAGGGACAGCCGAACACCGGGGAGCTGTTTTTT
TRBD2 NA TRBJ2-5 TRBV27 CASSPRLAVETQYF TGTGCCAGCAGTCCCCGACTAGCGGTAGAGACCCAGTACTTC
TRBD1 NA TRBJ2-2 TRBV18 CASSPDRASTGELFF TGTGCCAGCTCACCAGACAGGGCGTCCACCGGGGAGCTGTTTTTT
NA many TRBJ2-3 TRBV7-2 CASSRGAGTDTQYF TGTGCCAGCTCCCGCGGGGCCGGCACAGATACGCAGTATTTT
NA NA TRBJ2-6 TRBV24-1 CATSAFGSGANVLTF TGTGCCACCAGCGCGTTCGGCTCTGGGGCCAACGTCCTGACTTTC
NA NA TRBJ2-2 TRBV6-1 CASSDYPGELFF TGTGCCAGCAGTGATTATCCCGGGGAGCTGTTTTTT
NA few TRBJ2-7 TRBV20-1 CSARDRYSYEQYF TGCAGTGCTAGAGATCGTTACTCCTACGAGCAGTACTTC
TRBD1 many TRBJ2-3 TRBV5-1 CASSGDSHTQYF TGCGCCAGCAGCGGGGACAGTCATACGCAGTATTTT
NA many TRBJ2-4 TRBV30 CAWSGGAKNIQYF TGTGCCTGGAGTGGGGGGGCCAAAAACATTCAGTACTTC
NA few TRBJ2-1 TRBV28 CASTEDRVHGNEQFF TGTGCCAGCACCGAGGACAGAGTACATGGAAATGAGCAGTTCTTC
NA many TRBJ1-2 TRBV7-2 CASSLRENGYTF TGTGCCAGCAGCTTAAGAGAGAATGGCTACACCTTC
NA many TRBJ1-5 TRBV20-1 CSAAYLGPQPQHF TGCAGTGCTGCCTATTTGGGCCCCCAGCCCCAGCATTTT
NA NA TRBJ1-2 TRBV5-5 CASSAGSRTQDYGYTF TGTGCCAGCAGTGCAGGGTCAAGGACACAGGACTATGGCTACACCTTC
TRBD2 many TRBJ2-5 TRBV11-1 CASSFGLAGGETQYF TGTGCCAGCAGCTTTGGACTAGCGGGAGGAGAGACCCAGTACTTC
NA NA TRBJ1-1 TRBV20-1 CSASAGNTEAFF TGCAGTGCTAGTGCGGGGAACACTGAAGCTTTCTTT
NA few TRBJ1-4 TRBV30 CAWTRDLNEKLFF TGTGCCTGGACCCGGGACCTTAATGAAAAACTGTTTTTT
NA many TRBJ1-4 TRBV3-1 CASSLGRDNEKLFF TGTGCCAGCAGCCTCGGACGGGATAATGAAAAACTGTTTTTT
TRBD2 NA TRBJ2-2 TRBV27 CASSLSFGTSGTTGELFF TGTGCCAGCAGTTTATCATTCGGTACTAGCGGGACGACCGGGGAGCTGTTTTTT
NA NA TRBJ2-1 TRBV3-1 CASSQEPLGIGSYNEQFF TGTGCCAGCAGCCAAGAGCCCCTAGGCATAGGGTCCTACAATGAGCAGTTCTTC
TRBD2 NA TRBJ2-7 TRBV9 CASSVGWWRERGCEQYF TGTGCCAGCAGCGTAGGATGGTGGCGGGAGAGGGGCTGCGAGCAGTACTTC
NA few TRBJ2-7 TRBV20-1 CSTGGESYEQYF TGCAGTACAGGGGGGGAATCCTACGAGCAGTACTTC
NA NA TRBJ2-5 TRBV15 CATSRDVNLGKETQYF TGTGCCACCAGCAGAGATGTCAACCTGGGGAAAGAGACCCAGTACTTC